This T cell receptor (beta chain) appears in the sequencing data of a study of regulatory T cells in long-lasting Graves disease. Study-level background: Persistence in Graves' disease required over 5 years of antithyroid drugs plus positive TSH receptor antibodies.

With regard to this clonotype: What it binds is not known.

Time point meaning: persistent/refractory GD, antithyroid drugs over 5 years with positive TRAb. PBMCs were the source of the RNA used for TCR sequencing. The authors drew patients from an endocrinology department in Xi'an, China. Germline values: CDR1 DFQATT, CDR2 SNEGSKA (reference sequence). Trimming took 1 base from V and 6 from J; bases not matched to a gene: 7. This CDR3 spans 14 amino acids. Study-level findings and limits: Favored gene segments in persistent disease were TRBV28, TRBJ1-2 and TRBJ2-5.

Investigators prepared the TCR beta libraries by applying iRepertoire HTBI primers and Arm-PCR of CDR3 regions. Via MiXCR, TCRdb re-called the multiplex PCR reads, giving one row per CDR3 protein. The repertoire consists of approximately 400,000 distinct CDR3 sequences, with 23% occurring once and the leading ten covering roughly 28%. The sequence derives from a female donor with Graves disease. The rearrangement joins TRBV20-1 to TRBJ2-7, with 9 positions matching TRBD2. Sequenced here: peripheral blood mononuclear cells (PBMCs), sampled when the disease was refractory, from a patient treated with antithyroid drugs. The CDR3 DNA follows: TGCAGTGCTAGAGCCCCGGGACTAGCTTCCGAGCAGTACTTC. This codes for CSARAPGLASEQYF.